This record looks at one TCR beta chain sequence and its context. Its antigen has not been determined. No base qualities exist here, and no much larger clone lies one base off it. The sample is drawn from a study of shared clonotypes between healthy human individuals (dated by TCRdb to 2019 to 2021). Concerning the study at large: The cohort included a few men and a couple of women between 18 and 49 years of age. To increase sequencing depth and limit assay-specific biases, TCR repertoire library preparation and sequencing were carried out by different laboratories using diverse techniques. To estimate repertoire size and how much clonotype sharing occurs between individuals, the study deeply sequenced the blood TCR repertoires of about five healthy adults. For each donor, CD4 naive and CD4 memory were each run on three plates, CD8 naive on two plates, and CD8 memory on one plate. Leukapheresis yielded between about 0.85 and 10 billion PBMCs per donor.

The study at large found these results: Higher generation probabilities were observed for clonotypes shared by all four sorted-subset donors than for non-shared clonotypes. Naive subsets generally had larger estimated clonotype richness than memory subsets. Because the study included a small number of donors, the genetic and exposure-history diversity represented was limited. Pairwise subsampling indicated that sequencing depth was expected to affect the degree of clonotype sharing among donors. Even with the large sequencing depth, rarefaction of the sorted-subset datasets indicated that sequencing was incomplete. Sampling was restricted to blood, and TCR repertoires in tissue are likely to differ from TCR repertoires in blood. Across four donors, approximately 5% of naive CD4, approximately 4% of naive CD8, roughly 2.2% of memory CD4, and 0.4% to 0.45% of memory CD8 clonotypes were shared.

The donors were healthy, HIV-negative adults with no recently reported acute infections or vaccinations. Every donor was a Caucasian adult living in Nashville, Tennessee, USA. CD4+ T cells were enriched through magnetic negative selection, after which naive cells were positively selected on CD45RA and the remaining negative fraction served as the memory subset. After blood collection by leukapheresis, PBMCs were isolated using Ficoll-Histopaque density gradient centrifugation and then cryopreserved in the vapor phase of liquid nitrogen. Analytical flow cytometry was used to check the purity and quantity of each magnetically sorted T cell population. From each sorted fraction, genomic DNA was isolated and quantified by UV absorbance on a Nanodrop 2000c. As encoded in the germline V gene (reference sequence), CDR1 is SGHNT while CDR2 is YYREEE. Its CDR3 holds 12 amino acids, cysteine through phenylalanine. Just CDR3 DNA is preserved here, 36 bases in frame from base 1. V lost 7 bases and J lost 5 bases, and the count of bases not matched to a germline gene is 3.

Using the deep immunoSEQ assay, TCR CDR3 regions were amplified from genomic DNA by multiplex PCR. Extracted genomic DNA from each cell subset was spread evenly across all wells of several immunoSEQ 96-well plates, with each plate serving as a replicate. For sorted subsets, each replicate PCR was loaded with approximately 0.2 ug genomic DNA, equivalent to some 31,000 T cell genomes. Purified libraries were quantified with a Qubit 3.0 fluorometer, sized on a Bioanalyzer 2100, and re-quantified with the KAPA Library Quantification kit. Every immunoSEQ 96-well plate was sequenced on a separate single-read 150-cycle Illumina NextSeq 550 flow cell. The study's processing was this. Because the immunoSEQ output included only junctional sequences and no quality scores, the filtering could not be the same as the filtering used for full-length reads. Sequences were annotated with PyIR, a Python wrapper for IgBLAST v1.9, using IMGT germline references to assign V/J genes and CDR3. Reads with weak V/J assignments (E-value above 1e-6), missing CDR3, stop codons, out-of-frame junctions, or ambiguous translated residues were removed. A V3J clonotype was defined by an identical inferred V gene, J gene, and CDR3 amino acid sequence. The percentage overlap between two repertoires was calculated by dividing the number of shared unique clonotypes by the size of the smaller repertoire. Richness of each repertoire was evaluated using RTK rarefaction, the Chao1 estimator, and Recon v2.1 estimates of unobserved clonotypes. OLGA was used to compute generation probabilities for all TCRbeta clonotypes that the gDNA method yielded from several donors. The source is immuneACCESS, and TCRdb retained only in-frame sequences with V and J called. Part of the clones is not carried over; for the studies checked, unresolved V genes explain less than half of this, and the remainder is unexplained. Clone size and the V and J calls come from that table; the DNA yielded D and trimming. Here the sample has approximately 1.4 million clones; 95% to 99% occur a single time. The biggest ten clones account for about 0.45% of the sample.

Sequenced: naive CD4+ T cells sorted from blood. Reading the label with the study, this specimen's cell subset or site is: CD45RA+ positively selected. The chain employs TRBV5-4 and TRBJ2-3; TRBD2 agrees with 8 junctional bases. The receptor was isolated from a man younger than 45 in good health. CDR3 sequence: CASGAGGDTQYF. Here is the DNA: TGTGCCAGCGGGGCGGGAGGAGATACGCAGTATTTT.